This is a list of T cell receptor beta chains from one sample in a study of T cell responses to AZD1222 COVID-19 vaccine. The protocol was immunoSEQ multiplex PCR, while the TCRdb copy is restricted to in-frame clones and leaves out a portion. The sample holds around 210,000 clones, roughly 94% seen once. Sequences were derived from peripheral blood, sampled 28 days after the second dose of the MenACWY control vaccine. These receptors were collected from an adult who received the MenACWY meningococcal vaccine as a control. Each CDR3 is given with its conserved first and last residue. Fields, in order: D gene, clone size, V gene, J gene, CDR3 protein, CDR3 DNA. A D gene is named only where the DNA matches it firmly. Where a row states a size, it is once, few, many or the class of an expanded clone; other rows omit it.

NA	NA	TRBV19	TRBJ2-7	CASSERDSRSYEQYF	TGTGCCAGTAGTGAGCGGGACAGTCGCTCCTACGAGCAGTACTTC
TRBD1	NA	TRBV19	TRBJ2-5	CASSIAGQGLETQYF	TGTGCCAGTAGTATAGCCGGACAGGGGCTAGAGACCCAGTACTTC
NA	NA	TRBV5-4	TRBJ1-2	CASSLGLGGVDYGYTF	TGTGCCAGCAGCTTGGGCCTTGGGGGGGTGGACTATGGCTACACCTTC
NA	NA	TRBV14	TRBJ1-1	CASSLRQADRRGTEAFF	TGTGCCAGCAGCCTGCGACAGGCTGATCGGAGGGGCACTGAAGCTTTCTTT
TRBD2	NA	TRBV6-4	TRBJ2-2	CASSEDRGETGELFF	TGTGCCAGCAGTGAAGACCGGGGGGAAACCGGGGAGCTGTTTTTT
NA	NA	TRBV27	TRBJ2-6	CASNQGSGANVLTF	TGTGCCAGCAACCAGGGCTCTGGGGCCAACGTCCTGACTTTC
TRBD2	NA	TRBV28	TRBJ2-7	CASRSLAGSHEQYF	TGTGCCAGCAGGTCACTAGCGGGGTCCCACGAGCAGTACTTC
NA	NA	TRBV6-5	TRBJ1-4	CASTNLYNEKLFF	TGTGCCAGCACCAATTTATATAATGAAAAACTGTTTTTT
NA	NA	TRBV28	TRBJ1-1	CASSLSAGAIEAFF	TGTGCCAGCAGTTTAAGTGCAGGGGCCATTGAAGCTTTCTTT
TRBD2	NA	TRBV7-7	TRBJ2-2	CASSLVGGGRITGELFF	TGTGCTAGCAGCTTAGTAGGTGGCGGGAGGATCACCGGGGAGCTGTTTTTT
TRBD1	NA	TRBV24-1	TRBJ1-2	CATSDPGQGGYTF	TGTGCCACCAGTGATCCAGGACAGGGAGGCTACACCTTC
NA	NA	TRBV28	TRBJ1-2	CASRRIANYGYTF	TGTGCCAGCAGGAGGATAGCTAACTATGGCTACACCTTC
NA	NA	TRBV7-9	TRBJ2-7	CASIQTGSYEQYF	TGTGCCAGCATCCAGACAGGATCCTACGAGCAGTACTTC
TRBD2	NA	TRBV3-1/TRBV3-2	TRBJ2-5	CASSPSGRAETQYF	TGTGCCAGCAGCCCTAGCGGGAGGGCGGAGACCCAGTACTTC
NA	NA	TRBV28	TRBJ1-2	CASSFGSQLGRDGYTF	TGTGCCAGCAGTTTTGGCTCCCAATTGGGCAGGGATGGCTACACCTTC
NA	NA	TRBV5-1	TRBJ1-2	CASSFGKGSNYGYTF	TGCGCCAGCAGCTTTGGTAAGGGTAGCAACTATGGCTACACCTTC
NA	NA	TRBV19	TRBJ2-2	CASSMDLTVANTGELFF	TGTGCCAGTAGTATGGACCTGACCGTTGCGAACACCGGGGAGCTGTTTTTT
TRBD1	NA	TRBV6-8	TRBJ1-3	CASSYGDRADTIYF	TGTGCCAGCAGTTACGGGGACAGGGCCGACACCATATATTTT
NA	NA	TRBV3-1/TRBV3-2	TRBJ2-1	CASRRKDGYNEQFF	TGTGCCAGCAGAAGAAAGGACGGGTACAATGAGCAGTTCTTC
TRBD1	NA	TRBV5-4	TRBJ1-6	CASNLKGTGGWDSPLHF	TGTGCCAGCAACCTCAAAGGGACAGGGGGCTGGGATTCACCCCTCCACTTT
TRBD1	NA	TRBV7-3	TRBJ2-7	CASSSGQGSAYEQYF	TGTGCCAGCAGCTCCGGACAGGGGTCAGCCTACGAGCAGTACTTC
NA	NA	TRBV28	TRBJ2-1	CASSLLGGGLLRSYNEQFF	TGTGCCAGCAGTTTATTGGGCGGAGGCCTTCTTAGGTCCTACAATGAGCAGTTCTTC
NA	once	TRBV14	TRBJ1-6	CASSQGPYSPLHF	TGTGCCAGCAGCCAAGGACCCTACTCACCCCTCCACTTT
NA	NA	TRBV7-9	TRBJ1-1	CASSLGAGMNTEAFF	TGTGCCAGCAGCTTAGGTGCAGGCATGAACACTGAAGCTTTCTTT
NA	NA	TRBV7-9	TRBJ1-1	CASSSGSMNTEAFF	TGTGCCAGCAGCTCCGGGTCGATGAACACTGAAGCTTTCTTT
NA	NA	TRBV27	TRBJ2-7	CASSLREPPGSYEQYF	TGTGCCAGCAGTTTACGGGAGCCCCCCGGATCCTACGAGCAGTACTTC
NA	NA	TRBV2	TRBJ2-1	CASSDGVYNEQFF	TGTGCCAGCAGTGATGGTGTCTACAATGAGCAGTTCTTC
TRBD1	NA	TRBV10-3	TRBJ1-6	CAAKPGQGTPLHF	TGTGCCGCTAAACCGGGACAGGGGACACCCCTCCACTTT
NA	NA	TRBV6-5	TRBJ2-5	CASSYSETQYF	TGTGCCAGCAGTTACTCGGAGACCCAGTACTTC
TRBD1	NA	TRBV5-1	TRBJ2-5	CASSSHGTGGAGETQYF	TGCGCCAGCAGTTCGCATGGAACAGGGGGCGCTGGGGAGACCCAGTACTTC
TRBD1	NA	TRBV7-8	TRBJ1-4	CASSLPYRGQEKLFF	TGTGCCAGCAGCTTACCCTACAGGGGACAGGAAAAACTGTTTTTT
TRBD1	NA	TRBV7-2	TRBJ1-6	CASSQEGQGLSPLHF	TGTGCCAGCAGTCAGGAGGGACAGGGTCTTTCACCCCTCCACTTT
TRBD2	NA	TRBV19	TRBJ2-5	CASSKMGLARQETQYF	TGTGCCAGTAGCAAAATGGGACTAGCGCGTCAAGAGACCCAGTACTTC
NA	NA	TRBV12-3/TRBV12-4	TRBJ1-1	CASSFPGTEAFF	TGTGCCAGCAGTTTCCCCGGGACAGAAGCTTTCTTT
NA	NA	TRBV27	TRBJ1-2	CASSPGNYGYTF	TGTGCCAGCAGTCCAGGGAACTATGGCTACACCTTC
NA	NA	TRBV11-3	TRBJ2-2	CASSLDPAGANTGELFF	TGTGCCAGCAGCTTAGATCCGGCAGGGGCGAACACCGGGGAGCTGTTTTTT
NA	NA	TRBV3-1/TRBV3-2	TRBJ2-7	CASSQFPRVDEQYF	TGTGCCAGCAGCCAATTCCCCAGGGTGGACGAGCAGTACTTC
TRBD1	NA	TRBV5-1	TRBJ2-3	CASSKTGDGDTDTQYF	TGCGCCAGCAGCAAGACAGGGGATGGTGACACAGATACGCAGTATTTT
TRBD1	NA	TRBV3-1/TRBV3-2	TRBJ2-7	CASSHKRWTGRGEQYF	TGTGCCAGCAGTCACAAGAGGTGGACAGGGCGCGGGGAGCAGTACTTC
NA	NA	TRBV9	TRBJ2-1	CASSSRTRQFF	TGTGCCAGCAGCTCTCGGACTCGGCAGTTCTTC
TRBD2	NA	TRBV9	TRBJ2-7	CASSAGPGTSGAYEQYF	TGTGCCAGCAGCGCCGGACCCGGGACTAGCGGTGCCTACGAGCAGTACTTC
TRBD1	NA	TRBV12-5	TRBJ1-1	CASGFSQQGGVAEAFF	TGTGCTAGTGGTTTCTCCCAGCAGGGGGGGGTGGCTGAAGCTTTCTTT